Listed here is a single T cell receptor (beta chain). What it binds is not known. The sample comes from a study of OX40 agonist ivuxolimab in advanced cancers. On the study more broadly: The dose of intravenous ivuxolimab that patients received every 2 weeks ranged from 0.01 to 10 mg/kg. Study-level points and caveats: People who partly responded at 0.1-3.0 mg/kg had some of the least clonal expansion seen. Clonal expansion was seen in CD4+ and CD8+ blood T cells by week 6 at 0.1 to 3.0 mg/kg.

The germline V gene has CDR1 MGHDK and CDR2 SYGVNS. V was clipped by 1 base and J by 6 bases, with 25 bases between them. The CDR3 is 18 residues long. Here immunoSEQ multiplex PCR was the method, and the copy in TCRdb shows in-frame clones only, minus some. The sample comprises 35,000 to 55,000 clones, less than 90% of which are singletons, and about 7% rests with the top ten. This TCR was recovered from an adult with an advanced solid tumor such as melanoma, head and neck, liver or kidney cancer. The rearrangement uses TRBV25-1 and TRBJ2-7, with a weak D call TRBD1 (6 bases). The sample was CD4+ or CD8+ T cells sorted from blood, taken in a trial of the OX40 agonist ivuxolimab. The CDR3 loop reads CASSELRGRAGAIPEQYF. DNA for the CDR3: TGTGCCAGCAGTGAATTACGAGGGCGGGCAGGGGCCATCCCCGAGCAGTACTTC.